One and the same sample provided the 20 T cell receptor beta chains below, sequenced in a study of T cell responses to AZD1222 COVID-19 vaccine (dated by TCRdb to about 2021). Taken with the paper, the label for time point translates to: baseline before first vaccination. This specimen's treatment or condition label, per the study, means: meningococcal conjugate vaccine given as trial control. Libraries were constructed by the immunoSEQ multiplex PCR assay. This immuneACCESS table, as held by TCRdb, lists in-frame sequences with V and J called but not all clones. Of the missing ones, under half trace to an unresolved V gene in checked studies; the others have no known cause. The sample contains 140,000 to 150,000 clones, approximately 85% of them found a single time. The biggest ten clones account for 3.5% to 5% of the sample. The starting material was peripheral blood, obtained on day 0 of MenACWY control vaccination. These receptors all come from an adult in good health.

Worth noting for this clone: The CDR3 end shows no conserved phenylalanine or tryptophan, and so a read error is likely. The rearrangement links TRBV18 to TRBJ1-6; D unresolved. This CDR3 is built from 13 residues. The germline V and J ends were trimmed by 5 bases and 6 bases, with 8 bases remaining between them. The germline V gene has CDR1 KGHSH and CDR2 LQKENI. The CDR3 DNA is TGTGCCAGCTCAGCGGACCTTAATTCACCCCTCCACCTT. Translating it yields CASSADLNSPLHL.

This clone was observed a single time. This chain links TRBV10-3 with TRBJ1-6; D may be TRBD1 (5 bases). From germline, CDR1 is ENHRY and CDR2 SYGVKD. The CDR3 sequence is 15 residues long. Trimming pared 2 bases from V and 8 bases from J, leaving 13 bases between. CDR3 region: CAISENQGAHSPLHF. CDR3 nucleotides: TGTGCCATCAGTGAGAATCAGGGAGCTCATTCACCCCTCCACTTT.

The chain links TRBV2 to TRBJ2-2; 7 nucleotides match TRBD1. The germline gives CDR1 SNHLY, CDR2 FYNNEI. The CDR3 runs to 16 residues. The V and J ends lost 0 bases and 16 bases, in that order; junction bases with no gene match: 17. Here the CDR3 reads CASSEATDRDLGWPFF. The CDR3 DNA reads TGTGCCAGCAGTGAAGCCACCGACAGGGATTTAGGTTGGCCGTTTTTT.

This chain links TRBV7-9 with TRBJ1-2; D is possibly TRBD1 (6 bases). This CDR3 is 11 amino acids long. V shed 8 bases and J shed 4 bases, with 8 bases lying between them. The germline CDR1 and CDR2 sequences are SEHNR and FQNEAQ (reference sequence). This CDR3 reads CASLGGYGYTF. In DNA, the CDR3 is TGTGCCAGCCTAGGGGGCTATGGCTACACCTTC.

The J gene is TRBJ1-6, the V gene TRBV19; possible D gene TRBD1, 5 bases. V was pared by 6 bases and J by 7 bases, with 16 bases between. The CDR3 runs to 15 residues. Germline V gives CDR1 LNHDA, CDR2 SQIVND (reference sequence). This chain's CDR3 is CASRGQGFENSPLHF. Written as DNA, the CDR3 is TGTGCCAGTAGGGGCCAGGGCTTTGAGAATTCACCCCTCCACTTT.

The chain has TRBV28 and TRBJ1-3; the D gene is possibly TRBD1 (6 bases). This CDR3 is built from 14 residues. The V gene's germline CDR1 is MDHEN and CDR2 SYDVKM. With 3 bases removed from V and 4 bases from J, the gap between germline ends came to 10 bases. The CDR3: CASSLGAPGNTIYF. In DNA, the CDR3 is TGTGCCAGCAGTTTGGGGGCGCCCGGAAACACCATATATTTT.

The V call is TRBV7-8, the J call TRBJ2-5, with D maybe TRBD2 (6 bases). Trimming shortened V by 5 bases and J by 3 bases, and 10 bases separated the two germline ends. CDR1 is SGHVS, CDR2 FQNEAQ, per germline. The CDR3 spans 13 residues. CDR3 protein: CASSQGLKETQYF. The CDR3 DNA reads as TGTGCCAGCAGCCAAGGACTAAAAGAGACCCAGTACTTC.

V gene TRBV3-1 (or the pseudogene TRBV3-2) combines with J gene TRBJ2-3; D is possibly TRBD1 (6 bases). This CDR3 comprises 14 residues. Germline lookup yields CDR1 LGHDT and CDR2 YNNKEL (reference sequence). The V gene lost 1 base and the J gene lost 2 bases, with 7 bases spanning the gap. CDR3 region: CASSQGTATDTQYF. As DNA, the CDR3 is TGTGCCAGCAGCCAAGGGACAGCCACAGATACGCAGTATTTT.

The chain joins TRBV21-1 to TRBJ1-5. TRBV21-1 is flagged as a pseudogene. The CDR3 spans 13 residues. Here the CDR3 reads CASSNRPNQPQHF. The CDR3 bases are TGTGCCAGCAGCAACAGACCCAATCAGCCCCAGCATTTT.

This chain joins TRBV19 and TRBJ2-1; the D gene is possibly TRBD2 (7 bases). The germline V and J ends were trimmed by 5 bases and 5 bases, with 13 bases remaining between them. Germline V lookup: CDR1 LNHDA, CDR2 SQIVND (reference sequence). This CDR3 is 14 amino acids long. The CDR3, as DNA: TGTGCCAGTAGTGTTAGGGGGGGAGACAATGAGCAGTTCTTC. It encodes CASSVRGGDNEQFF.

The J gene is TRBJ1-1, the V gene TRBV10-3, with no clear D. Germline V gene lookup returns CDR1 ENHRY and CDR2 SYGVKD. The ends were cut back, 4 bases at V and 3 bases at J, with 9 bases in the middle. The CDR3 is 13 residues long. CDR3 DNA sequence: TGTGCCATCAGTGTGACGAAAGACACTGAAGCTTTCTTT. This gives the protein CAISVTKDTEAFF.

This chain connects TRBV27 to TRBJ1-6, with a tentative D call TRBD1 (5 bases). Looked up from germline, CDR1 is MNHEY and CDR2 is SMNVEV (reference sequence). V was shortened by 2 bases and J by 7 bases, with 12 bases between the two germline ends. This CDR3 region has 15 residues. CDR3 DNA sequence: TGTGCCAGCAGTTTAGGTGGGACGGGAAATTCACCCCTCCACTTT. Protein product: CASSLGGTGNSPLHF.

CDR3 loop: CASRDLGGLEQYF. In DNA, the CDR3 is TGCGCCAGCAGGGATTTAGGGGGGCTCGAGCAGTACTTC. V gene TRBV5-1 combines with J gene TRBJ2-7, with D possibly being TRBD1 or TRBD2 (6 bases each). Germline assignment: CDR1 SGHRS and CDR2 YFSETQ. The V end was cut by 5 bases, the J end by 6 bases, with 15 bases between. The CDR3 sequence is 13 residues long. Filled out from reference TRBV5-1 and TRBJ2-7, the complete variable domain reads KAGVTQTPRYLIKTRGQQVTLSCSPISGHRSVSWYQQTPGQGLQFLFEYFSETQRNKGNFPGRFSGRQFSNSRSEMNVSTLELGDSALYLCASRDLGGLEQYFGPGTRLTVT.

The chain links TRBV23-1 to TRBJ1-1; no reliable D call. TRBV23-1 is designated an ORF whose function remains uncertain. The CDR3 has 15 amino acids. V was shortened by 4 bases and J by 0 bases, with 12 bases between the two germline ends. The CDR3 loop is CASSPSRGMNTEAFF. Here the CDR3 DNA reads TGCGCCAGCAGTCCTTCGAGAGGTATGAACACTGAAGCTTTCTTT.

The chain joins TRBV3-1 (or the pseudogene TRBV3-2) to TRBJ2-3; TRBD2 is a possible D gene (6 bases). Germline CDR1 reads LGHDT; CDR2 reads YNNKEL (reference sequence). With 4 bases removed from V and 4 bases from J, the gap between germline ends came to 15 bases. The CDR3 consists of 15 residues. The CDR3 spells CASSPAGTHSDTQYF. CDR3 sequence (DNA): TGTGCCAGCAGCCCGGCGGGGACGCACTCAGATACGCAGTATTTT.

This CDR3 reads CASSQGDGGGELFF. CDR3 bases: TGTGCCAGCAGCCAGGGGGACGGTGGCGGGGAGCTGTTTTTT. This rearrangement joins TRBV4-2 to TRBJ2-2; D might be TRBD1 or TRBD2, each matching 5 bases. The V end was cut by 3 bases, the J end by 7 bases, with 12 bases between. This CDR3 is built from 14 residues. Germline V gene lookup returns CDR1 LGHNA and CDR2 YNFKEQ.

Only one count was recorded for this clone. The CDR3 here is CASSASGVGGYTF. The CDR3 nucleotides read TGTGCCAGCAGCGCGTCTGGGGTTGGTGGCTACACCTTC. The chain joins TRBV6-4 to TRBJ1-2; D is ambiguous. Per the germline V gene, CDR1 is MRHNA and CDR2 is SNTAGT. Deletions cut 6 bases from V and 7 bases from J, with 15 bases between. The CDR3 totals 13 residues.

V usage is TRBV5-1 and J usage is TRBJ1-1, with 10 bases aligning to TRBD1. The CDR3 is 14 amino acids. V lost 3 bases to trimming and J lost 7 bases; unmatched junction nucleotides: 6. Germline V gene sequence: CDR1 SGHRS, CDR2 YFSETQ. CDR3 bases: TGCGCCAGCAGCTCAGAGGGACAGGGGATTGAAGCTTTCTTT. Its protein product is CASSSEGQGIEAFF.

The chain links TRBV18 to TRBJ2-2; D unresolved. V dropped 0 bases and J dropped 2 bases, with 7 bases sitting between them. The germline CDR1 and CDR2 sequences are KGHSH and LQKENI. The CDR3 covers 15 residues. The CDR3 DNA follows: TGTGCCAGCTCACCACCGCCCGTTAACACCGGGGAGCTGTTTTTT. The encoded protein is CASSPPPVNTGELFF.

This clone was picked up one time. The chain couples TRBV3-1 (or the pseudogene TRBV3-2) to TRBJ2-2; D gene ambiguous. Deletions cut 5 bases from V and 6 bases from J, with 10 bases between. Germline assignment: CDR1 LGHDT and CDR2 YNNKEL (reference sequence). This CDR3 contains 13 residues. CDR3 nucleotide sequence: TGTGCCAGCAGCAGTAGGCTCGCCGGGGAGCTGTTTTTT. The encoded protein is CASSSRLAGELFF.